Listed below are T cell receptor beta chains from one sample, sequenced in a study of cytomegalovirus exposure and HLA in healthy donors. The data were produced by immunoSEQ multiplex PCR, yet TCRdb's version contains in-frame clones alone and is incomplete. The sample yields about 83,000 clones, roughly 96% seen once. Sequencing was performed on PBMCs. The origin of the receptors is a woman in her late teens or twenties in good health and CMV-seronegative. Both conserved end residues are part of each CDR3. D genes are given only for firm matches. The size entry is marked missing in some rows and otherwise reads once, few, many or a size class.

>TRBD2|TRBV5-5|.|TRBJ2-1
TGTGCCAGCAGCTACCAAATCGGCGGGAGCTCCTACAATGAGCAGTTCTTC
CASSYQIGGSSYNEQFF
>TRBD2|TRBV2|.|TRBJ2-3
TGTGCCAGCAGTGCGTGGGCAGGGAGGGGCACAGATACGCAGTATTTT
CASSAWAGRGTDTQYF
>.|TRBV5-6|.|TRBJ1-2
TGTGCCAGCAAGGGGGACGGGACCTATGGCTACACCTTC
CASKGDGTYGYTF
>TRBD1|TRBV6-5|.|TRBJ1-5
TGTGCCAGCAGTCCGACAGGGAGTCAGCCCCAGCATTTT
CASSPTGSQPQHF
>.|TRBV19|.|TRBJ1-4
TGTGCCAGTAGTATTAGGACAGCCCGCCCAACAACTAATGAAAAACTGTTTTTT
CASSIRTARPTTNEKLFF
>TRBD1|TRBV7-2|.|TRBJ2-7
TGTGCAACCGGGACAGCCTTCTACGAGCAGTACTTC
CATGTAFYEQYF
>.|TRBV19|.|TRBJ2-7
TGTGCCAGTAGTAGGGGCACAGGGTTTGGCTACGAGCAGTACTTC
CASSRGTGFGYEQYF
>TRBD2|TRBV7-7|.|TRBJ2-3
TGTGCCAGCAGTCTAGCAGCGGGAGGGGTAGATACGCAGTATTTT
CASSLAAGGVDTQYF
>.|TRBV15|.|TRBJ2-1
TGTGCCACCAGCAGAGATTGGGGTCGTAATTGGGAGCGCAATGAGCAGTTCTTC
CATSRDWGRNWERNEQFF
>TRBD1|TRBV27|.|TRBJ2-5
TGTGCCAGCAGTACCCTCGATAACCGACAGGGTGGGGAGACCCAGTACTTC
CASSTLDNRQGGETQYF
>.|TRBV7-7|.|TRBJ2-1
TGTGCCAGCAGCGAGGGGGGGTATTCCTACAATGAGCAGTTCTTC
CASSEGGYSYNEQFF
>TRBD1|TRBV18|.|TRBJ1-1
TGTGCCAGCTCACCAGACAGGGCCACTGAAGCTTTCTTT
CASSPDRATEAFF
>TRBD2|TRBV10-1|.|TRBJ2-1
TGCGCCAGCAGTAAAAGCGGGGCCCTGTCCGGTGAGCAGTTCTTC
CASSKSGALSGEQFF
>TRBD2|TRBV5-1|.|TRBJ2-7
TGCGCCAGCAGCGTCCGGGAAAAAGGGCGGGAGACCGAGCAGTACTTC
CASSVREKGRETEQYF
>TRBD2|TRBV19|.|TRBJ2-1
TGTGCCAGTAGCCATCCAGGCGGGAGTGGGAATGAGCAGTTCTTC
CASSHPGGSGNEQFF
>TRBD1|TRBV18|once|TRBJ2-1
TGTGCCAGCTCCTTTACGACAGGGCCACTATACAATGAGCAGTTCTTC
CASSFTTGPLYNEQFF
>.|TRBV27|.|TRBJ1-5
TGTGCCAGCAGTTACGGGAATAATCAGCCCCAGCATTTT
CASSYGNNQPQHF
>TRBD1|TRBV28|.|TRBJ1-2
TGTGCCAGCACCACGGACAGGACTGGCTACACCTTC
CASTTDRTGYTF
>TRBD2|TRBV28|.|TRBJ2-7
TGTGCCAGCAGTCTTGCCGGGACTAGCGGGGGCTGGGAGCAGTACTTC
CASSLAGTSGGWEQYF
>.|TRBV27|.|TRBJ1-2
TGTGCCAGCACCTCGAGCCGCACGAGGGAGGTGGACTATGGCTACACCTTC
CASTSSRTREVDYGYTF
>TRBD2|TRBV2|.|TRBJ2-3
TGTGCCAGCACTCCGGGACTAGCGGGAGGAACAGATACGCAGTATTTT
CASTPGLAGGTDTQYF
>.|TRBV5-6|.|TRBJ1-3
TGTGCCAGCAGCCACGGAGCCGAGGGTTACTCTGGAAACACCATATATTTT
CASSHGAEGYSGNTIYF